Below are 20 T cell receptor beta chains sequenced from a single sample in a study of Tregs in tolerant kidney transplant recipients. Some clones are missing from TCRdb's copy, which holds only in-frame ones; the method was immunoSEQ multiplex PCR. The sample lists around 230,000 clones; roughly 84% were seen once. The sequenced sample was CD4+ T cells from blood. Receptors were obtained from a human donor in good health.

CDR3: CASSTQGYEQYF. The CDR3 DNA reads as TGTGCCAGTAGTACCCAGGGTTACGAGCAGTACTTC. This rearrangement joins TRBV19 to TRBJ2-7; D is possibly TRBD1 (5 bases). V gave up 4 bases and J gave up 4 bases, with 8 bases separating them. Germline assignment: CDR1 LNHDA and CDR2 SQIVND (reference sequence). CDR3 size: 12 residues. The whole variable domain, remainder taken from reference TRBV19 and TRBJ2-7, is DGGITQSPKYLFRKEGQNVTLSCEQNLNHDAMYWYRQDPGQGLRLIYYSQIVNDFQKGDIAEGYSVSREKKESFPLTVTSAQKNPTAFYLCASSTQGYEQYFGPGTRLTVT.

The chain is built from TRBV7-9 and TRBJ2-2; D is ambiguous. V lost 0 bases to trimming and J lost 2 bases, with 13 bases between them. CDR1 and CDR2 from the germline V gene are SEHNR and FQNEAQ (reference sequence). The CDR3 has 17 residues. CDR3 loop: CASSLAWGSINTGELFF. The CDR3 DNA is TGTGCCAGCAGCTTAGCCTGGGGATCGATCAACACCGGGGAGCTGTTTTTT.

V gene TRBV7-9 combines with J gene TRBJ2-2; 7 positions match TRBD2. The CDR3 loop spans 17 amino acids. Looked up from germline, CDR1 is SEHNR and CDR2 is FQNEAQ (reference sequence). V was clipped by 5 bases and J by 9 bases; unmatched bases: 18. CDR3: CASSEKYRDYYVRELFF. CDR3 DNA sequence: TGTGCCAGCAGCGAAAAGTACCGGGACTATTATGTCCGGGAGCTGTTTTTT.

V gene TRBV5-4 combines with J gene TRBJ1-3; 9 positions match TRBD1. J lost 1 base, V lost 4 bases, and 6 bases had no gene match. Germline V gene sequence: CDR1 SGHNT, CDR2 YYREEE (reference sequence). The CDR3 sequence is 16 residues long. In DNA, the CDR3 is TGTGCCAGCAGCCATACCGGGACAGGGTCTGGAAACACCATATATTTT. Residues: CASSHTGTGSGNTIYF.

This clone was seen a few times. This sequence joins TRBV6-5 and TRBJ2-2; tentatively, D is TRBD2 (6 bases). CDR1 is MNHEY and CDR2 is SVGAGI in the germline V gene. The CDR3 contains 16 residues. Deletions cut 2 bases from V and 3 bases from J, with 13 bases between. As DNA, the CDR3 is TGTGCCAGCAGTTACCAGACTAGTATTGACACCGGGGAGCTGTTTTTT. As protein: CASSYQTSIDTGELFF.

This chain joins TRBV4-1 and TRBJ1-3; tentative D call: TRBD1 (6 bases). The CDR3 extends over 17 amino acids. Germline V CDR1 and CDR2: MGHRA, YSYEKL. Trimming pared 1 base from V and 0 bases from J, leaving 13 bases between. The CDR3 region has the DNA TGCGCCAGCAGCCAAGGTTACAGGGTGAACTCTGGAAACACCATATATTTT. Protein product: CASSQGYRVNSGNTIYF.

The table lists this clone with a count of one. This chain connects TRBV15 to TRBJ1-2, with no clear D. The CDR3 is made up of 14 amino acids. Deletions cut 1 base from V and 4 bases from J, with 10 bases between. The V gene's germline CDR1 is LNHNV and CDR2 YYDKDF (reference sequence). The CDR3 region is CATSRGKAGYGYTF. As DNA, the CDR3 is TGTGCCACCAGCAGAGGGAAGGCCGGCTATGGCTACACCTTC.

The gene calls are TRBV6-1 and TRBJ1-2; 9 bases are shared with TRBD1. The CDR3 totals 14 residues. V dropped 6 bases and J dropped 3; count of bases not matched to a gene: 5. Germline lookup yields CDR1 MNHNS and CDR2 SASEGT. In nucleotides, the CDR3 is TGTGCCAGCAGAGAAACAGGGGGCGACTATGGCTACACCTTC. The encoded protein is CASRETGGDYGYTF.

This chain links TRBV5-1 with TRBJ2-3; D perhaps matches TRBD2 (6 bases). The ends were cut back, 0 bases at V and 0 bases at J, with 8 bases in the middle. The CDR3 loop spans 15 amino acids. Germline-derived CDR1 and CDR2 are SGHRS and YFSETQ. The CDR3 sequence is CASSLGLASTDTQYF. CDR3 nucleotides: TGCGCCAGCAGCTTGGGGCTAGCGAGCACAGATACGCAGTATTTT.

The rearrangement uses TRBV19 and TRBJ1-1, with D maybe TRBD1 (6 bases). V dropped 3 bases and J dropped 8 bases, with 19 bases sitting between them. Germline CDR1 reads LNHDA; CDR2 reads SQIVND (reference sequence). The CDR3 totals 15 residues. The CDR3 protein is CASSISRQGSVEAFF. CDR3 DNA: TGTGCCAGTAGTATCTCGCGCCAGGGGAGCGTCGAAGCTTTCTTT.

This chain links TRBV6-6 with TRBJ1-4; weak D call: TRBD1 (5 bases). This CDR3 is 14 amino acids long. Germline assignment: CDR1 MNHNY and CDR2 SVGAGI (reference sequence). Trimming removed 1 base from V and 5 bases from J, with 8 bases in between. For the CDR3, the DNA is TGTGCCAGCAGTTACTTACCAGGGAATGAAAAACTGTTTTTT. Translating gives CASSYLPGNEKLFF.

The chain has TRBV18 and TRBJ1-5; D possibly corresponds to TRBD1 (5 bases). The CDR3 is 17 amino acids. V gave up 3 bases and J gave up 4 bases, with 19 bases separating them. Germline-derived CDR1 and CDR2 are KGHSH and LQKENI. In DNA form, the CDR3 reads TGTGCCAGCTCACCGCCCGGTGTGGGGGGTCCGAATCAGCCCCAGCATTTT. Translation: CASSPPGVGGPNQPQHF.

The chain carries TRBV6-5 and TRBJ2-3; no clear D gene. CDR3 length: 13 residues. V shed 6 bases and J shed 1 base, with 8 bases lying between them. Per germline, CDR1 MNHEY and CDR2 SVGAGI. CDR3 DNA: TGTGCCAGCAGACCGACTGGCACAGATACGCAGTATTTT. Translating it yields CASRPTGTDTQYF.

V and J are TRBV7-9 and TRBJ2-7; D may be TRBD2 (6 bases). CDR3 length: 14 amino acids. Trimming stripped 5 bases from V and 3 bases from J, with 14 bases between. Germline V lookup: CDR1 SEHNR, CDR2 FQNEAQ (reference sequence). The CDR3 sequence: CASSDHLANYEQYF. Written as DNA, the CDR3 is TGTGCCAGCAGCGACCATCTAGCGAACTACGAGCAGTACTTC.

The rearrangement links TRBV6-5 to TRBJ2-7; no clear D. Trimming pared 6 bases from V and 3 bases from J, leaving 9 bases between. There are 12 residues in the CDR3. In germline, CDR1 is MNHEY, CDR2 SVGAGI. CDR3 sequence reads: CASSRASYEQYF. In DNA form, the CDR3 reads TGTGCCAGCAGCCGAGCCAGCTACGAGCAGTACTTC.

The gene calls are TRBV6-5 and TRBJ1-2; no reliable D call. This CDR3 is 14 amino acids long. From germline, CDR1 is MNHEY and CDR2 SVGAGI. V was cut by 0 bases and J by 2 bases, with 7 bases left in between. CDR3 sequence: CASSYSRLNYGYTF. The CDR3 coding sequence is TGTGCCAGCAGTTACTCGAGGCTCAACTATGGCTACACCTTC.

The chain joins TRBV6-1 to TRBJ2-5, with 11 nucleotides matching TRBD1. Germline values: CDR1 MNHNS, CDR2 SASEGT. J lost 3 bases, V lost 5 bases, and 5 bases had no gene match. The CDR3 sequence is 15 residues long. The CDR3 DNA reads as TGTGCCAGCAGTACCCGGGACAGGGGGGAAGAGACCCAGTACTTC. Its protein product is CASSTRDRGEETQYF.

V is TRBV6-5 and J is TRBJ2-3, with a tentative D call TRBD2 (5 bases). In germline, CDR1 is MNHEY, CDR2 SVGAGI. V lost 6 bases to trimming and J lost 6 bases, with 13 bases between them. The CDR3 contains 13 residues. The CDR3 DNA follows: TGTGCCAGCAGGAGCTCCCGCGGGGATACGCAGTATTTT. Translated, it gives CASRSSRGDTQYF.

This chain uses TRBV6-6 with TRBJ1-2, with 8 bases lining up with TRBD1. Germline V lookup: CDR1 MNHNY, CDR2 SVGAGI (reference sequence). This CDR3 has 13 residues. Trimming removed 6 bases from V and 4 bases from J; junction bases left unmatched: 4. This chain's CDR3 is CASRTDRVYGYTF. In nucleotides, the CDR3 is TGTGCCAGCAGGACGGACAGGGTCTATGGCTACACCTTC.

V gene TRBV29-1 combines with J gene TRBJ2-7; tentative D call: TRBD2 (5 bases). CDR3 size: 13 residues. Germline V gene data show CDR1 as SQVTM and CDR2 as ANQGSEA. V dropped 6 bases and J dropped 0 bases, with 12 bases sitting between them. Here the CDR3 reads CSVGASLSYEQYF. The CDR3 DNA reads TGCAGCGTGGGAGCGTCCCTCTCCTACGAGCAGTACTTC.